The 25 T cell receptor beta chains given below trace back to one sample, sequenced in a study of PD-1 blockade in classical Hodgkin lymphoma. Following autologous stem cell transplantation, relapse occurred in every patient, and exposure to brentuximab vedotin varied. The protocol was immunoSEQ multiplex PCR, while the TCRdb copy is restricted to in-frame clones and leaves out a portion. Of roughly 28,000 clones in the sample, roughly 70% were seen once. The sample in question was peripheral blood mononuclear cells (PBMCs), obtained before the second cycle of nivolumab. The source is a human donor with classical Hodgkin lymphoma.

This clone was counted ten times or more. J is TRBJ1-5 and V is TRBV4-2, with 8 bases lining up with TRBD1. Per germline, CDR1 LGHNA and CDR2 YNFKEQ. There are 14 residues in the CDR3. Germline trimming cut 5 bases from V and 5 bases from J; bases unmatched to any gene: 5. The CDR3 nucleotides are TGTGCCAGCAGCAAGACAGGGGCAGATCAGCCCCAGCATTTT. Residues: CASSKTGADQPQHF.

This clone has just one count. The CDR3 loop reads CASSKRGRGNEQYF. CDR3 sequence (DNA): TGTGCCAGCAGTAAACGGGGCAGGGGGAACGAGCAGTACTTC. The chain combines TRBV27 with TRBJ2-7; 7 bases fit TRBD1. Trimming cost V 5 bases and J 5 bases; bases outside gene matches: 9. Germline V gives CDR1 MNHEY, CDR2 SMNVEV (reference sequence). This CDR3 is 14 amino acids long.

The chain has TRBV18 and TRBJ2-3, with D perhaps TRBD1 (6 bases). Germline V lookup: CDR1 KGHSH, CDR2 LQKENI. Trimming stripped 5 bases from V and 0 bases from J, with 15 bases between. The CDR3 is 16 amino acids. The CDR3 is CASSTEKTGSTDTQYF. The CDR3 DNA sequence: TGTGCCAGCTCAACAGAGAAGACAGGTAGCACAGATACGCAGTATTTT.

This clone was observed a single time. This chain uses TRBV2 with TRBJ1-2, with D tentatively TRBD1 (5 bases). Per the germline V gene, CDR1 is SNHLY and CDR2 is FYNNEI. The V end lost 5 bases, the J end lost 6 bases, and 28 bases lay between the germline ends. The CDR3 has 18 residues. CDR3 coding DNA: TGTGCCAGCAGTCTAGCCAGGACTGGGTTTTCGAAAGGGGATGGCTACACCTTC. Translation: CASSLARTGFSKGDGYTF.

This clone was seen ten or more times. V is TRBV27 and J is TRBJ1-2; D gene uncertain. This CDR3 spans 15 amino acids. Trimming stripped 0 bases from V and 5 bases from J, with 13 bases between. Germline CDR1 MNHEY, CDR2 SMNVEV (reference sequence). The CDR3 protein is CASSLSSGTRYGYTF. The CDR3, as DNA: TGTGCCAGCAGTTTATCGTCAGGTACTCGGTATGGCTACACCTTC.

The chain recombines TRBV6-1 with TRBJ2-7, with 9 bases lining up with TRBD1. This CDR3 comprises 15 residues. Germline trimming cut 5 bases from V and 5 bases from J; bases unmatched to any gene: 10. The V gene's germline CDR1 is MNHNS and CDR2 SASEGT. CDR3 residues: CASSPRRTGENEQYF. CDR3 nucleotide sequence: TGTGCCAGCAGTCCCCGCCGGACAGGGGAGAACGAGCAGTACTTC.

The V call is TRBV5-1, the J call TRBJ1-1, with 7 positions matching TRBD1. The CDR3 runs to 13 residues. Germline CDR1 SGHRS, CDR2 YFSETQ. J gave up 10 bases and V 6 bases, and 12 bases lay outside the gene matches. The CDR3 here is CASTNTGTARAFF. The CDR3 nucleotides are TGCGCCAGCACCAATACCGGGACAGCAAGAGCTTTCTTT.

The V and J genes are TRBV6-1 and TRBJ2-1; possibly TRBD1 for D (5 bases). This CDR3 has 14 residues. V shed 4 bases and J shed 2 bases, with 9 bases lying between them. Germline loops: CDR1 MNHNS, CDR2 SASEGT. The chain's CDR3 is CASSGLGAYNEQFF. CDR3 nucleotides: TGTGCCAGCAGTGGGCTAGGGGCCTACAATGAGCAGTTCTTC.

The gene calls are TRBV19 and TRBJ1-2; a possible D gene is TRBD1 (5 bases). This CDR3 contains 15 residues. The V gene's germline CDR1 is LNHDA and CDR2 SQIVND (reference sequence). V was cut by 1 base and J by 4 bases, with 13 bases left in between. CDR3 sequence: CASSIVSPTAYGYTF. The CDR3 bases are TGTGCCAGTAGTATAGTAAGTCCGACAGCCTATGGCTACACCTTC.

This clone has a count of ten or more. The gene calls are TRBV12-5 and TRBJ2-7; possible D gene TRBD1, 5 bases. Per the germline V gene, CDR1 is LGHNT and CDR2 is FRNRAP. CDR3 length: 17 amino acids. V was clipped by 0 bases and J by 6 bases, with 21 bases between them. The CDR3 DNA reads TGTGCTAGTGGTTTGGTGGGGTCGACAGAGTGGGTAACCGAGCAGTACGTC. It translates to CASGLVGSTEWVTEQYV.

This chain connects TRBV11-2 to TRBJ2-2; 8 bases match TRBD2. V dropped 8 bases and J dropped 5; count of bases not matched to a gene: 10. The CDR3 is made up of 15 amino acids. The V gene's germline CDR1 is SGHAT and CDR2 FQNNGV. For the CDR3, the DNA is TGTGCCAGCTCCGGAGTAGCGGGACTTACCGGGGAGCTGTTTTTT. This codes for CASSGVAGLTGELFF.

The rearrangement links TRBV30 to TRBJ1-1; 7 bases match TRBD1. V lost 1 base and J lost 6; bases outside the gene matches: 8. There are 14 residues in the CDR3. CDR1 and CDR2 from the germline V gene are GTSNPN and SVGIG (reference sequence). The CDR3 nucleotides are TGTGCCTGGAGTGAACCTGGACAGGCGTCTGAAGCTTTCTTT. Its protein is CAWSEPGQASEAFF.

The DNA for the CDR3 is TGTGCCAGTAGTATCTTGGGGAAATCACCCCTCCACTTT. Encoded protein: CASSILGKSPLHF. This chain uses TRBV19 with TRBJ1-6; D is uncertain. Germline V gene sequence: CDR1 LNHDA, CDR2 SQIVND (reference sequence). The CDR3 covers 13 residues. The V end was cut by 3 bases, the J end by 10 bases, with 10 bases between.

This chain connects TRBV6-5 to TRBJ1-1; unclear D gene. V was trimmed by 5 bases and J by 8 bases, leaving 12 bases between them. The CDR3 consists of 12 residues. Germline CDR1 reads MNHEY; CDR2 reads SVGAGI. In DNA, the CDR3 is TGTGCCAGCAGTCACACAGAGGGCGAAGCTTTCTTT. Residues: CASSHTEGEAFF.

J is TRBJ2-5 and V is TRBV10-3, with 7 bases matching TRBD1. The V and J ends lost 3 bases and 4 bases, in that order; junction bases with no gene match: 5. Germline-derived CDR1 and CDR2 are ENHRY and SYGVKD. The CDR3 totals 14 residues. The CDR3 DNA is TGTGCCATCAGTGAACGACAGGGTCGAGAGACCCAGTACTTC. The encoded protein is CAISERQGRETQYF.

This chain uses TRBV6-5 with TRBJ1-5, with D uncertain. The CDR3 is 13 residues long. V was trimmed by 0 bases and J by 7 bases, leaving 7 bases between them. CDR1 and CDR2 from the germline V gene are MNHEY and SVGAGI. The CDR3 region has the DNA TGTGCCAGCAGTTACTCCTTGGAACAGCCCCAGCATTTT. It yields the protein CASSYSLEQPQHF.

The chain couples TRBV27 to TRBJ2-2, with 11 nucleotides matching TRBD2. The ends lost 4 bases at V and 3 bases at J; junction bases unmatched: 4. The CDR3 has 16 amino acids. CDR1 is MNHEY and CDR2 is SMNVEV in the germline V gene (reference sequence). CDR3 amino acids: CASSSRLAGYTGELFF. CDR3 sequence (DNA): TGTGCCAGCAGTTCCCGACTAGCGGGGTACACCGGGGAGCTGTTTTTT.

The rearrangement links TRBV27 to TRBJ2-5, with a possible D match to TRBD2 (6 bases). The CDR3 covers 16 residues. The V end lost 4 bases, the J end lost 5 bases, and 20 bases lay between the germline ends. Per the germline V gene, CDR1 is MNHEY and CDR2 is SMNVEV (reference sequence). CDR3 bases: TGTGCCAGCAGTTCCCACCAGGGCGGAGGGGTGGAGACCCAGTACTTC. This sequence encodes CASSSHQGGGVETQYF.

The V and J genes are TRBV28 and TRBJ2-1, with TRBD2 as a possible D gene (5 bases). CDR3 size: 15 residues. The V end was cut by 6 bases, the J end by 2 bases, with 14 bases between. From germline, CDR1 is MDHEN and CDR2 SYDVKM. The CDR3 DNA reads TGTGCCAGCAGCCGGACCAGCGGCACCTACAATGAGCAGTTCTTC. Its protein product is CASSRTSGTYNEQFF.

The rearrangement links TRBV6-5 to TRBJ1-5; a weak D match, TRBD1 (6 bases). The CDR3 is made up of 14 amino acids. Per germline, CDR1 MNHEY and CDR2 SVGAGI. Trimming cost V 5 bases and J 0 bases, with 8 bases left between them. CDR3 in DNA: TGTGCCAGCAGTAGGACAGTTAGCAATCAGCCCCAGCATTTT. Amino acid sequence: CASSRTVSNQPQHF.

Only a few counts were recorded for this clone. The rearrangement links TRBV5-6 to TRBJ1-2; 11 nucleotides agree with TRBD1. The CDR3 loop spans 15 amino acids. Per germline, CDR1 SGHDT and CDR2 YYEEEE. V shed 0 bases and J 4 bases; nucleotides not matched to a gene: 2. The CDR3 DNA is TGTGCCAGCAGCTTGGTCGGGACAGGGGGCTATGGCTACACCTTC. This codes for CASSLVGTGGYGYTF.

The chain joins TRBV6-5 to TRBJ1-1, with D uncertain. Per germline, CDR1 MNHEY and CDR2 SVGAGI. V lost 0 bases, J lost 1 base, and 9 bases lay in between. This CDR3 spans 15 amino acids. CDR3 residues: CASSYSGLKNTEAFF. CDR3 coding DNA: TGTGCCAGCAGTTACTCGGGTCTAAAGAACACTGAAGCTTTCTTT.

This clone was observed at least ten times. CDR3 bases: TGTGCCAGCAGCAACAGGGATTTCAATCAGCCCCAGCATTTT. Its translation: CASSNRDFNQPQHF. This chain joins TRBV21-1 and TRBJ1-5; the table's D gene call, TRBD1, was not cross checked with the DNA. TRBV21-1 is annotated as a pseudogene. The CDR3 runs to 14 residues.

The J gene is TRBJ1-5, the V gene TRBV19; 7 nucleotides match TRBD1. This CDR3 has 15 residues. Per the germline V gene, CDR1 is LNHDA and CDR2 is SQIVND (reference sequence). J was trimmed by 2 bases and V by 3 bases; bases with no gene match: 4. The CDR3 DNA follows: TGTGCCAGTAGTATCCTAGGGACAGGCAATCAGCCCCAGCATTTT. This gives the protein CASSILGTGNQPQHF. Using reference TRBV19 and TRBJ1-5 for the parts outside the CDR3, the full variable domain is DGGITQSPKYLFRKEGQNVTLSCEQNLNHDAMYWYRQDPGQGLRLIYYSQIVNDFQKGDIAEGYSVSREKKESFPLTVTSAQKNPTAFYLCASSILGTGNQPQHFGDGTRLSIL.

The CDR3: CTALSETQYF. As DNA, the CDR3 is TGCACCGCCCTTTCGGAGACCCAGTACTTC. The V and J genes are TRBV29-1 and TRBJ2-5; D call uncertain. CDR1 and CDR2 (germline): SQVTM, ANQGSEA. The CDR3 has 10 amino acids.